What follows are 9 T cell receptor beta chains derived from one specimen sequenced in a study of CD8+CD57+ T cells in acquired aplastic anemia (dated by TCRdb to the late 2010s). The patients picked for sequencing were ones in whom flow cytometry had shown an expansion of CD8+CD57+ cells. Sequencing used an Illumina HiSeq 2000. Genomic DNA was used as template for profiling of TCR beta VDJ combinations and CDR3 sequences. The raw public data were reprocessed by TCRdb itself: fastp quality trimming at Q25, MiXCR clonotype calling, in-frame beta chains only. Identical CDR3 proteins give one entry, which carries the most common genes and DNA. This sample is represented by over 150,000 distinct CDR3 sequences; about 52% of them were singletons. Clones ranked in the top ten supply about 12% of the sample. Sample: sorted CD4+, CD8+, or CD8+CD57+ T cells (not recorded which) from PBMCs. The receptors stem from a human donor with aplastic anemia.

This clonotype was recorded a few times. The genes are TRBV15 and TRBJ2-2; weak D call: TRBD1 (5 bases). Germline V lookup: CDR1 LNHNV, CDR2 YYDKDF (reference sequence). The CDR3 loop spans 16 amino acids. The ends were cut back, 5 bases at V and 3 bases at J, with 16 bases in the middle. The CDR3 nucleotides read TGTGCCACCAGCGTCGAAGGGGTTGGCTACACCGGGGAGCTGTTTTTT. Protein product: CATSVEGVGYTGELFF.

The J gene is TRBJ2-5, the V gene TRBV9; D ambiguous. The CDR3 has 10 residues. CDR1 is SGDLS and CDR2 is YYNGEE in the germline V gene. Trimming pared 7 bases from V and 5 bases from J, leaving 6 bases between. CDR3 in DNA: TGTGCCAGCGGCCAGGAGACCCAGTACTTC. The encoded protein is CASGQETQYF.

This chain links TRBV7-9 with TRBJ2-1, with 8 bases matching TRBD2. Germline assignment: CDR1 SEHNR and CDR2 FQNEAQ (reference sequence). The CDR3 consists of 15 residues. Trimming at V came to 4 bases and at J to 7 bases, leaving 9 bases not matched to a gene. Here the CDR3 DNA reads TGTGCCAGCAGCTATTCGGGGGGGCCGAGGAATGAGCAGTTCTTC. This sequence encodes CASSYSGGPRNEQFF.

J is TRBJ2-1 and V is TRBV11-2, with D tentatively TRBD2 (6 bases). Germline-derived CDR1 and CDR2 are SGHAT and FQNNGV. Deletions cut 5 bases from V and 10 bases from J, with 21 bases between. This CDR3 comprises 15 residues. In DNA, the CDR3 is TGTGCCAGCAGCCTCGGAGCTAGCGTGGGACCGGAGCAGTTCTTC. Translating gives CASSLGASVGPEQFF.

The CDR3 DNA follows: TGTGCCAGCAGCGGGCAGCAGGGCAACACCATATATTTT. It encodes CASSGQQGNTIYF. J is TRBJ1-3 and V is TRBV7-8, with D possibly TRBD1 on 5 matching bases. The CDR3 length is 13 residues. V was shortened by 5 bases and J by 7 bases, with 12 bases between the two germline ends. The germline V gene has CDR1 SGHVS and CDR2 FQNEAQ.

This chain uses TRBV19 with TRBJ2-1, with TRBD2 matching over 7 bases. Germline values: CDR1 LNHDA, CDR2 SQIVND (reference sequence). Germline trimming cut 4 bases from V and 6 bases from J; bases unmatched to any gene: 3. The CDR3 has 13 amino acids. The CDR3 spells CASSKGGVNEQFF. CDR3 nucleotide sequence: TGTGCCAGTAGTAAGGGAGGGGTCAATGAGCAGTTCTTC.

The sample holds many counts of this clonotype. V is TRBV3-1 and J is TRBJ2-1, with a tentative D call TRBD2 (5 bases). The germline gives CDR1 LGHDT, CDR2 YNNKEL (reference sequence). V was cut by 4 bases and J by 6 bases, with 7 bases left in between. This CDR3 comprises 12 residues. In DNA, the CDR3 is TGTGCCAGCAGCCTCGAGGGCAATGAGCAGTTCTTC. This gives the protein CASSLEGNEQFF.

Only a few counts were recorded for this clonotype. The chain has TRBV15 and TRBJ1-2, with D perhaps matching TRBD1 (5 bases). Germline CDR1 and CDR2: LNHNV and YYDKDF (reference sequence). The V and J ends lost 3 bases and 3 bases respectively, with 8 bases between them. The CDR3 is 13 amino acids. The CDR3 DNA reads TGTGCCACCAGCAGGGGAGGGGACTATGGCTACACCTTC. The encoded protein is CATSRGGDYGYTF.

This rearrangement joins TRBV2 to TRBJ2-7; perhaps TRBD2 as D (5 bases). Germline V gives CDR1 SNHLY, CDR2 FYNNEI. Between the trimmed V and J ends, which lost 6 bases and 9 bases, there was a span of 15 bases. There are 12 residues in the CDR3. CDR3 loop: CASSQEGARQYF. In DNA form, the CDR3 reads TGTGCCAGCAGCCAAGAGGGAGCCCGGCAGTACTTC.